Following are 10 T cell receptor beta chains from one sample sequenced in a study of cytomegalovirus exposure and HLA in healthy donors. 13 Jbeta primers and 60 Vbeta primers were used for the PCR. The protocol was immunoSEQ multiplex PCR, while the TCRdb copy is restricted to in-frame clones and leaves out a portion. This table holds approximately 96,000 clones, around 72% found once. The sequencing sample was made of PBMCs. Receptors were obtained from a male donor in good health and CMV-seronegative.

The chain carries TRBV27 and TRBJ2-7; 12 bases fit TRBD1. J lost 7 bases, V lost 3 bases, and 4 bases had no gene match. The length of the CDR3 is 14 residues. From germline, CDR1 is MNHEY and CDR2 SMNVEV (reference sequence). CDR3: CASSLGTGGREQYF. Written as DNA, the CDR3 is TGTGCCAGCAGTTTGGGGACAGGGGGCCGGGAGCAGTACTTC.

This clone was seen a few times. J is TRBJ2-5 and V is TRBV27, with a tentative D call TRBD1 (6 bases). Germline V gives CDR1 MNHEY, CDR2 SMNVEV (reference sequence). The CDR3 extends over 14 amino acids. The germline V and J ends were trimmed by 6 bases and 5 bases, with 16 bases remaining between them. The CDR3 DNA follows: TGTGCCAGCAGCCGACAGGTTGGGCGGGAGACCCAGTACTTC. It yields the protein CASSRQVGRETQYF.

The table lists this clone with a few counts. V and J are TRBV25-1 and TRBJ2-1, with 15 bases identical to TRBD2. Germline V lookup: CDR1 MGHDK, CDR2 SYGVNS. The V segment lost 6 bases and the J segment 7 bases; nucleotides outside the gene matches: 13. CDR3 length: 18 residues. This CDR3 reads CASSLPRGTSGGLNEQFF. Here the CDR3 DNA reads TGTGCCAGCAGCCTACCGAGGGGGACTAGCGGGGGGCTGAATGAGCAGTTCTTC.

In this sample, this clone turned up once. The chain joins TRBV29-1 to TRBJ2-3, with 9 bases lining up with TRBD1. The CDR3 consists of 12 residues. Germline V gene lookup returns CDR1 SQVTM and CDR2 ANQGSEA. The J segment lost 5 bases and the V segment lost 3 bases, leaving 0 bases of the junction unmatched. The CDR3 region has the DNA TGCAGCGTTGAGGACAGGGGAGATACGCAGTATTTT. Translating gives CSVEDRGDTQYF.

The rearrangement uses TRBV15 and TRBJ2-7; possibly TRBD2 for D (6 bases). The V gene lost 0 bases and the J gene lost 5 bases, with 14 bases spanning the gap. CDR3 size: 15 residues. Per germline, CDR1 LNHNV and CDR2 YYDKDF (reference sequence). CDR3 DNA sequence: TGTGCCACCAGCAGAGATCGGAGGCGGGACCACGAGCAGTACTTC. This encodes CATSRDRRRDHEQYF.

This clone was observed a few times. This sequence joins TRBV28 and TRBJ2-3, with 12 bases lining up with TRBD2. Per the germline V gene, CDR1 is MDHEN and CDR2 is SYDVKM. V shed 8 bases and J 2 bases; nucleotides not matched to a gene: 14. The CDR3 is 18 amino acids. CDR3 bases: TGTGCCAGCGAGGCTAGCGGGAGGGCCATGTTCGTCACAGATACGCAGTATTTT. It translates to CASEASGRAMFVTDTQYF.

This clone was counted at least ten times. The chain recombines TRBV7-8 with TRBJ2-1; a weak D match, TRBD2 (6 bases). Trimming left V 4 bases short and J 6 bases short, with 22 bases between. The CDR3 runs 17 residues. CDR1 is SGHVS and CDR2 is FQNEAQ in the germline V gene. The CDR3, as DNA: TGTGCCAGCAGCTACAGGCTTGGTCGGGGGATTGGCAATGAGCAGTTCTTC. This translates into CASSYRLGRGIGNEQFF.

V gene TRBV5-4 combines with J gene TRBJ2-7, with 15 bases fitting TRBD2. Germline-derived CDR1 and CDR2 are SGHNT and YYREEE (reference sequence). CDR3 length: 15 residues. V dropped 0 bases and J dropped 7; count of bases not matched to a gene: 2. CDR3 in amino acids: CASSLGGLAGGEQYF. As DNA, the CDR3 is TGTGCCAGCAGCTTGGGGGGACTAGCGGGAGGTGAGCAGTACTTC.

The chain's CDR3 is CSWDSSTDTQYF. The CDR3 DNA is TGCAGCTGGGACAGTAGCACAGATACGCAGTATTTT. The chain links TRBV29-1 to TRBJ2-3; 7 bases map to TRBD1. The CDR3 covers 12 residues. V lost 8 bases and J lost 0; bases outside the gene matches: 2. CDR1 SQVTM and CDR2 ANQGSEA come from the germline V gene.

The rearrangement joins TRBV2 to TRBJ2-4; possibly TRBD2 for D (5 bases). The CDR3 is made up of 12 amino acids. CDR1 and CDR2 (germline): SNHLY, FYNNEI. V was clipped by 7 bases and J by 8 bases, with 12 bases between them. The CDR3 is CASNGIIDIQYF. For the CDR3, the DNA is TGTGCCAGCAACGGGATAATTGACATTCAGTACTTC.